A single sample gave rise to the 26 T cell receptor beta chains below, sequenced in a study of T cell responses to AZD1222 COVID-19 vaccine. The data were produced by immunoSEQ multiplex PCR, yet TCRdb's version contains in-frame clones alone and is incomplete. The data contain about 200,000 clones, just over 90% of them seen just once; the ten biggest clones take up around 3.6%. This specimen was peripheral blood, taken 28 days after the second dose of the MenACWY control vaccine. These receptors came from an adult who received the MenACWY meningococcal vaccine as a control.

V usage is TRBV6-5 and J usage is TRBJ2-5; no clear D gene. The CDR3 runs 14 residues. Germline V gene sequence: CDR1 MNHEY, CDR2 SVGAGI. With 6 bases removed from V and 1 base from J, the gap between germline ends came to 12 bases. In DNA form, the CDR3 reads TGTGCCAGCAGCCCCTCCGTCAGCCAAGAGACCCAGTACTTC. Its protein product is CASSPSVSQETQYF.

The genes are TRBV19 and TRBJ2-1; D possibly uses TRBD1 or TRBD2 (6 bases each). Trimming pared 2 bases from V and 8 bases from J, leaving 10 bases between. The V gene's germline CDR1 is LNHDA and CDR2 SQIVND (reference sequence). The CDR3 runs 13 residues. The CDR3 DNA sequence: TGTGCCAGTAGTATATGGGGGGCCGATGAGCAGTTCTTC. Protein: CASSIWGADEQFF.

This clone occurred once. The genes are TRBV28 and TRBJ1-2; D not certain. This CDR3 has 14 residues. The germline CDR1 and CDR2 sequences are MDHEN and SYDVKM. The ends were cut back, 7 bases at V and 0 bases at J, with 12 bases in the middle. In nucleotides, the CDR3 is TGTGCCAGCACCATGATGTTAGCTAACTATGGCTACACCTTC. Translated, it gives CASTMMLANYGYTF.

The chain links TRBV30 to TRBJ2-7; 7 positions agree with TRBD2. CDR1 and CDR2 (germline): GTSNPN, SVGIG (reference sequence). With V trimmed by 5 bases and J by 3 bases, 10 bases remained unmatched. The CDR3 is 14 residues long. The CDR3: CAWGTSGTRYEQYF. The CDR3 DNA sequence: TGTGCCTGGGGGACGAGCGGGACCCGCTACGAGCAGTACTTC.

The chain links TRBV27 to TRBJ2-1; 15 positions match TRBD2. CDR3 size: 16 residues. CDR1 and CDR2 (germline): MNHEY, SMNVEV (reference sequence). J gave up 8 bases and V 3 bases, and 5 bases lay outside the gene matches. CDR3 nucleotides: TGTGCCAGCAGTTTCGGCCGGACTAGCGGGAGGGATGAGCAGTTCTTC. Amino acids: CASSFGRTSGRDEQFF.

The chain recombines TRBV28 with TRBJ2-7; TRBD2 matches 12 bases. The CDR3 is 16 residues long. J gave up 2 bases and V 4 bases, and 6 bases lay outside the gene matches. Germline lookup yields CDR1 MDHEN and CDR2 SYDVKM. CDR3 amino acids: CASSSGTSGPAYEQYF. In DNA form, the CDR3 reads TGTGCCAGCAGTTCCGGGACTAGCGGGCCTGCCTACGAGCAGTACTTC. The full variable domain, with the rest looked up from reference TRBV28 and TRBJ2-7, is DVKVTQSSRYLVKRTGEKVFLECVQDMDHENMFWYRQDPGLGLRLIYFSYDVKMKEKGDIPEGYSVSREKKERFSLILESASTNQTSMYLCASSSGTSGPAYEQYFGPGTRLTVT.

The chain uses TRBV6-5 and TRBJ1-3; 7 nucleotides align to TRBD1. Germline V CDR1 and CDR2: MNHEY, SVGAGI. The CDR3 runs 14 residues. With V trimmed by 6 bases and J by 2 bases, 4 bases remained unmatched. Here the CDR3 DNA reads TGTGCCAGCAGAAGTACAGGGGCTGGAAACACCATATATTTT. This encodes CASRSTGAGNTIYF.

The genes are TRBV11-3 and TRBJ2-7; 8 bases map to TRBD1. Germline V gene lookup returns CDR1 SGHNT and CDR2 YENEEA. Trimming cost V 4 bases and J 0 bases; bases outside gene matches: 2. The CDR3 totals 14 residues. The CDR3 sequence is CASSSTGDSYEQYF. In DNA, the CDR3 is TGTGCCAGCAGCTCGACAGGGGACTCCTACGAGCAGTACTTC.

The chain links TRBV28 to TRBJ2-2; D unresolved. The CDR3 runs 14 residues. CDR1 and CDR2 (germline): MDHEN, SYDVKM. This CDR3 reads CAAESTWGTGELFF. The CDR3, as DNA: TGTGCAGCCGAAAGTACGTGGGGCACCGGGGAGCTGTTTTTT.

J is TRBJ1-1 and V is TRBV7-8; D not certain. The CDR3 length is 8 residues. Trimming removed 5 bases at V and 11 bases at J, with 3 bases between. Germline values: CDR1 SGHVS, CDR2 FQNEAQ. The DNA of the CDR3 is TGTGCCAGCAGCCCTGCTTTCTTT. Protein sequence: CASSPAFF.

The chain carries TRBV2 and TRBJ1-1; D is undetermined. The V and J ends lost 3 bases and 0 bases respectively, with 5 bases between them. This CDR3 has 13 residues. Germline lookup yields CDR1 SNHLY and CDR2 FYNNEI. In DNA, the CDR3 is TGTGCCAGCAGTGATATCGTGAACACTGAAGCTTTCTTT. Translating gives CASSDIVNTEAFF.

The V call is TRBV30, the J call TRBJ2-3; no reliable D call. The CDR3 spans 11 residues. Germline values: CDR1 GTSNPN, CDR2 SVGIG (reference sequence). Trimming cost V 2 bases and J 6 bases, with 6 bases left between them. The CDR3 nucleotides read TGTGCCTGGAGTCCTAGGGATACGCAGTATTTT. Translated: CAWSPRDTQYF.

The V and J genes are TRBV7-9 and TRBJ1-2; TRBD1 is a possible D gene (6 bases). The germline V gene encodes CDR1 SEHNR and CDR2 FQNEAQ (reference sequence). This CDR3 comprises 16 residues. Trimming removed 6 bases at V and 1 base at J, with 18 bases between. DNA for the CDR3: TGTGCCAGCAGTTCTGCGCGTGGGGGGCTTAACTATGGCTACACCTTC. Protein: CASSSARGGLNYGYTF. The full variable domain, in which reference TRBV7-9 and TRBJ1-2 provide the parts outside the CDR3, is DTGVSQNPRHKITKRGQNVTFRCDPISEHNRLYWYRQTLGQGPEFLTYFQNEAQLEKSRLLSDRFSAERPKGSFSTLEIQRTEQGDSAMYLCASSSARGGLNYGYTFGSGTRLTVV.

The V and J genes are TRBV9 and TRBJ1-1, with D unresolved. V lost 3 bases and J 1 base, leaving 22 bases between the germline ends. The CDR3 totals 18 residues. The germline V gene has CDR1 SGDLS and CDR2 YYNGEE. CDR3 DNA sequence: TGTGCCAGCAGCGCCCACGGGTTTGGAGGCTCTAGGAACACTGAAGCTTTCTTT. Translated: CASSAHGFGGSRNTEAFF.

The V call is TRBV24-1, the J call TRBJ2-7, with D possibly TRBD2 on 5 matching bases. In germline, CDR1 is KGHDR, CDR2 SFDVKD. V was trimmed by 6 bases and J by 1 base, leaving 12 bases between them. The CDR3 has 14 amino acids. The CDR3 here is CATSRDETSYEQYF. The CDR3 DNA sequence: TGTGCCACCAGTCGGGATGAAACTTCCTACGAGCAGTACTTC.

The genes are TRBV5-1 and TRBJ1-2, with 9 positions matching TRBD1. J gave up 3 bases and V 3 bases, and 0 bases lay outside the gene matches. Per the germline V gene, CDR1 is SGHRS and CDR2 is YFSETQ. The CDR3 runs 13 residues. For the CDR3, the DNA is TGCGCCAGCAGCTGGGACAGGGACTATGGCTACACCTTC. Its protein is CASSWDRDYGYTF.

V gene TRBV10-1 combines with J gene TRBJ2-1; 7 nucleotides align to TRBD1. Germline V gene sequence: CDR1 WNHNN, CDR2 SYGVQD (reference sequence). This CDR3 has 13 residues. The junction had 10 bases not matched to a gene; V was cut back by 9 bases and J by 8 bases. The CDR3 region has the DNA TGCGCCAGTATTTTTCAAGGGACAGATGAGCAGTTCTTC. Protein product: CASIFQGTDEQFF.

The V call is TRBV21-1, the J call TRBJ2-3; the DNA was not used to check the table's D call, TRBD1. TRBV21-1 is a pseudogene locus. The CDR3 covers 15 residues. The CDR3 bases are TGTGCCAGCAGCAAATCCCGGACAGGAGTAGATACGCAGTATTTT. Its protein product is CASSKSRTGVDTQYF.

In its sample, this clone was seen a few times. This rearrangement joins TRBV29-1 to TRBJ1-2, with D tentatively TRBD1 (5 bases). This CDR3 comprises 12 residues. Deletions cut 5 bases from V and 1 base from J, with 8 bases between. Germline values: CDR1 SQVTM, CDR2 ANQGSEA. CDR3 sequence reads: CSVSGGNYGYTF. The CDR3 region has the DNA TGCAGCGTTTCCGGGGGTAACTATGGCTACACCTTC.

The chain uses TRBV20-1 and TRBJ2-5; perhaps TRBD2 as D (5 bases). This CDR3 is built from 11 residues. Germline V lookup: CDR1 DFQATT, CDR2 SNEGSKA (reference sequence). The V end was cut by 5 bases, the J end by 5 bases, with 9 bases between. CDR3 DNA sequence: TGCAGTGCTCCCACGGGGGAGACCCAGTACTTC. Translated, it gives CSAPTGETQYF.

In its sample, this clone was seen once. The DNA for the CDR3 is TGTGCCAGCAGTGAACCCCCGGGGCAACGGAATGAAAAACTGTTTTTT. Translating it yields CASSEPPGQRNEKLFF. V usage is TRBV6-1 and J usage is TRBJ1-4; the D gene is possibly TRBD1 (5 bases). V lost 2 bases, J lost 5 bases, and 15 bases lay in between. Germline CDR1 is MNHNS and CDR2 is SASEGT. The length of the CDR3 is 16 residues.

The chain has TRBV9 and TRBJ1-1; TRBD1 matches 8 bases. The CDR3 runs 14 residues. Germline V gives CDR1 SGDLS, CDR2 YYNGEE. V shed 3 bases and J 6 bases; nucleotides not matched to a gene: 7. The CDR3 DNA reads as TGTGCCAGCAGCGCGGGGGGGACAGGTCCTGAAGCTTTCTTT. Translation: CASSAGGTGPEAFF.

The CDR3 DNA is TGCGCCAGCAGCTTGGTTCAGGGTTACGACGAGCAGTACTTC. Translation gives CASSLVQGYDEQYF. The rearrangement links TRBV5-1 to TRBJ2-7, with D perhaps TRBD1 (5 bases). CDR1 is SGHRS, CDR2 YFSETQ, per germline. V was clipped by 0 bases and J by 5 bases, with 12 bases between them. CDR3 length: 14 amino acids.

The chain employs TRBV6-5 and TRBJ1-1; TRBD1 matches 8 bases. The CDR3 sequence is 14 residues long. Germline CDR1 MNHEY, CDR2 SVGAGI. The junction had 5 bases not matched to a gene; V was cut back by 4 bases and J by 4 bases. The CDR3 DNA is TGTGCCAGCAGTTTGACAGGGGAGGGCACTGAAGCTTTCTTT. Its protein product is CASSLTGEGTEAFF.

The chain links TRBV9 to TRBJ1-1; D ambiguous. This CDR3 comprises 15 residues. CDR1 and CDR2 from the germline V gene are SGDLS and YYNGEE. V was cut by 4 bases and J by 1 base, with 14 bases left in between. CDR3 sequence (DNA): TGTGCCAGCAGCCCAAACCCAAGTCCGAACACTGAAGCTTTCTTT. This encodes CASSPNPSPNTEAFF. The variable domain in full, completed from reference TRBV9 and TRBJ1-1, reads DSGVTQTPKHLITATGQRVTLRCSPRSGDLSVYWYQQSLDQGLQFLIQYYNGEERAKGNILERFSAQQFPDLHSELNLSSLELGDSALYFCASSPNPSPNTEAFFGQGTRLTVV.

The chain employs TRBV14 and TRBJ2-1; 10 bases line up with TRBD2. This CDR3 has 16 residues. Germline trimming cut 4 bases from V and 3 bases from J; bases unmatched to any gene: 6. Per germline, CDR1 SGHDN and CDR2 FVKESK. In nucleotides, the CDR3 is TGTGCCAGCAGCCCGTGGACTAGCGGCAGCTACAATGAGCAGTTCTTC. Residues: CASSPWTSGSYNEQFF.